The source of this T cell receptor (beta chain) is a study of T cells after yellow fever vaccination (dated by TCRdb to the late 2010s). With respect to the entire study: Staining for CD3, CD45RA, CCR7 and CD95 was used to sort memory subsets (EM, EMRA, CM and Tscm) on a BD FACS Aria III. The SMART-Seq v4 Ultra Low Input RNA kit was used to prepare libraries from fractions with low cell numbers. Two healthy male donors made up the cohort, one aged 18 to 29 years and the other aged 30 to 40 years. Memory subsets were sorted on days 0, 15 and 45 and at 18 months after primary vaccination, and on days 0, 15 and 45 after the 30-year booster. Blood was collected at multiple timepoints before and after primary and secondary immunization, and bulk PBMC replicates and cell subsets were isolated. To follow T-cell clones before and after both primary and booster YFV17D yellow fever vaccination, bulk TCR alpha and beta repertoires underwent longitudinal sequencing. Study-level results and caveats: Because only two donors were included in the study, the extent to which the findings can be generalized is limited. After the booster, most clones that had expanded after primary vaccination were detected again (around 97% of CD4 and around 88% of CD8), suggesting broad maintenance of memory. A small fraction of clonotypes showed up in both the CD4 and CD8 compartments, probably as a result of convergent recombination. Computational filtering was required because FACS-sorted repertoires could contain abundant contaminating clonotypes from the bulk population. Compared with the primary T-cell response, the secondary T-cell response was faster but weaker, reaching its peak on day 5 rather than on day 15. On day 0, almost all vaccine-responding clonotypes were found to be below detection in the sorted memory subsets.

Synthesis of TCR cDNA relied on 5'RACE template switching, a step that introduced a universal primer site along with unique molecular identifiers. cDNA synthesis was primed from both the TCR alpha and TCR beta constant segments. Two PCR steps were used to amplify libraries, with sample barcodes and sequencing adapters being added in the second step. Sequencing of the libraries was done on either Illumina HiSeq 2500 (2x100 bp) or NovaSeq (2x150 bp). The original pipeline was this. Reads were demultiplexed and collapsed into UMI consensus sequences with MIGEC, and V(D)J alignment was performed with MiXCR. Clonotypes responding to the vaccine were identified with edgeR on replicate PBMC samples, with the criteria of FDR below 0.01 and a log2 fold change above 5 up to day 15. Bulk clonotypes were assigned CD4 or CD8 identity according to which sequenced CD4 or CD8 repertoire held them at higher abundance. Clonotype frequencies in memory subsets were weighted by FACS-sorted cell numbers to estimate each clone's distribution across memory phenotypes. The raw public data were reprocessed by TCRdb itself: fastp quality trimming at Q25, MiXCR clonotype calling, in-frame beta chains only. Every distinct CDR3 protein forms one entry, paired with its most common genes and DNA. TCRdb, not the original authors, processed these V and J calls. The sample table shows about 4,600 distinct CDR3 sequences, and around 3.5% are seen once. The ten largest clones take up approximately 59% of the sample.

Interpreted using the paper, the treatment or condition label stands for: live attenuated yellow fever vaccine strain. PBMCs were isolated from peripheral blood using a standard Ficoll-Paque protocol. RNA from sorted memory subsets was extracted with the RNeasy Micro Kit. From the germline V gene, CDR1 is SGHTA and CDR2 is FQGNSA. From its cysteine to its phenylalanine, the CDR3 spans 17 amino acids. The CDR3 DNA has 51 bases and is translated from base 1. Cut back by 1 base and 2 bases, the V and J ends lie 15 bases apart. This clonotype is medium-sized (0.01 to 0.1%) in terms of sample share. Within one base of it there is no much larger clone, and no base qualities were kept.

This sequence uses TRBV7-2 and TRBJ1-5, with the identity of the D gene unclear. The material sequenced was PBMCs, either bulk or a sorted T-cell subset (CD4+, CD8+, memory, or dextramer-sorted; not recorded which), taken 15 days after the yellow fever booster vaccination. The receptor comes from a man aged 25 to 40 who received the YFV17D yellow fever vaccine. The CDR3 corresponds to CASSLGFGRRGNQPQHF. The nucleotide sequence is given as TGTGCCAGCAGCTTAGGGTTTGGGAGGCGCGGCAATCAGCCCCAGCATTTT.